This T cell receptor beta chain was observed in a study of T cell responses to AZD1222 COVID-19 vaccine. Produced via immunoSEQ multiplex PCR; TCRdb's table is partial and in-frame only. This table holds approximately 70,000 clones, about 88% found once. Of note for this clone: What it recognizes is unknown.

Overall study results and limits: Donors were chiefly white British, with a greater number of females, and clonal diversity was perhaps underestimated. Targeting of unmutated variant regions was reportedly seen in nearly half of spike-specific TCRs.

J lost 6 bases, V lost 8 bases, and 9 bases had no gene match. The CDR3 runs to 14 residues. The germline gives CDR1 LNHDA, CDR2 SQIVND (reference sequence). This receptor was identified in an adult who received the MenACWY meningococcal vaccine as a control. The specimen comprised peripheral blood, sampled 28 days after the second dose of the MenACWY control vaccine. This chain links TRBV19 with TRBJ2-3, with TRBD1 matching 9 bases. The CDR3: CASGPGQGVDTQYF. The DNA for the CDR3 is TGTGCCAGTGGACCGGGACAGGGAGTGGATACGCAGTATTTT.